This TCR beta chain was found in a study of T cells after yellow fever vaccination. Turning to this clonotype: What it recognizes is unknown.

V was trimmed by 5 bases and J by 2 bases, leaving 16 bases between them. The CDR3 totals 16 residues. Germline V gene sequence: CDR1 SGHKS, CDR2 YYEKEE (reference sequence). Study-wide results and caveats: Overall, a small share of clonotypes was seen in both CD4 and CD8 compartments. Though weaker, the secondary response peaked faster, on day 5 versus 15.

A single record per CDR3 protein comes from TCRdb applying MiXCR to the 5' RACE reads. The sample has some 320,000 distinct CDR3 sequences; approximately 10% are singletons. J is TRBJ2-2 and V is TRBV5-5, with a weak D call TRBD1 (6 bases). This clonotype originated in a man aged 18 to 29 who received the YFV17D yellow fever vaccine. Sequences were derived from CD4+ T cells sorted from PBMCs, sampled 5 days after the yellow fever booster vaccination. The CDR3 DNA is TGTGCCAGCAGACAGACAGGTCTTGCAAACACCGGGGAGCTGTTTTTT. It yields the protein CASRQTGLANTGELFF. Full variable domain (rest looked up from reference TRBV5-5 and TRBJ2-2): DAGVTQSPTHLIKTRGQQVTLRCSPISGHKSVSWYQQVLGQGPQFIFQYYEKEERGRGNFPDRFSARQFPNYSSELNVNALLLGDSALYLCASRQTGLANTGELFFGEGSRLTVL.